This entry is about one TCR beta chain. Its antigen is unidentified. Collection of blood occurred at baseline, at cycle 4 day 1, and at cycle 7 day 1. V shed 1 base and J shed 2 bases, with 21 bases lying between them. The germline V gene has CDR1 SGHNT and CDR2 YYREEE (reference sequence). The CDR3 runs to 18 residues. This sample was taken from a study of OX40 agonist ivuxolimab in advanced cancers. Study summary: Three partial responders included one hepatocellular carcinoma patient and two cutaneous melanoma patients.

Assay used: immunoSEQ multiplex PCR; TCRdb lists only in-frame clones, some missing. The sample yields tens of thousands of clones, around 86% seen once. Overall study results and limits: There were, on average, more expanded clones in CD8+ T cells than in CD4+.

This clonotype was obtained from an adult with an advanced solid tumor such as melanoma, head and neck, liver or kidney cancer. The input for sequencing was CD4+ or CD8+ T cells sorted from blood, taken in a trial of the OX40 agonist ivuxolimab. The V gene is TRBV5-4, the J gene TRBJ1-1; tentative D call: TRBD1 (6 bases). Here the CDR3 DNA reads TGTGCCAGCAGCTTGCTCTGGGACATGTTCACCTATAACACTGAAGCTTTCTTT. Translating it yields CASSLLWDMFTYNTEAFF.